This entry lists 27 T cell receptor beta chains sequenced from one sample in a study of T cell responses to AZD1222 COVID-19 vaccine. The table came from immunoSEQ multiplex PCR; TCRdb's copy has only in-frame clones and leaves some out. The sample shows 90,000 to 100,000 clones, 87% of them seen only once. Sequencing was performed on peripheral blood, taken on day 0 of AZD1222 vaccination. All receptors come from an adult in good health.

The chain has TRBV4-3 and TRBJ2-1; D perhaps matches TRBD1 (6 bases). Germline CDR1 reads LGHNA; CDR2 reads YSLEER. The CDR3 has 12 amino acids. Trimming took off 3 bases at V and 8 bases at J, with 8 bases between the two ends. For the CDR3, the DNA is TGCGCCAGCAGCCAGACAGGTTATGAGCAGTTCTTC. Encoded protein: CASSQTGYEQFF.

The CDR3 region has the DNA TGTGCCAGCAGTTCCCTATGGGGGCCTAATGAAAAACTGTTTTTT. It encodes CASSSLWGPNEKLFF. The chain has TRBV27 and TRBJ1-4; D might be TRBD1 (6 bases). Germline loops: CDR1 MNHEY, CDR2 SMNVEV (reference sequence). V gave up 4 bases and J gave up 3 bases, with 12 bases separating them. The CDR3 spans 15 residues.

V usage is TRBV19 and J usage is TRBJ2-2, with D perhaps assigned TRBD1 or TRBD2 (6 bases each). This CDR3 contains 13 residues. Trimming took off 7 bases at V and 7 bases at J, with 13 bases between the two ends. From germline, CDR1 is LNHDA and CDR2 SQIVND (reference sequence). The CDR3 DNA sequence: TGTGCCAGTATCCCGAGGGGGGTCGGGGAGCTGTTTTTT. It is translated as CASIPRGVGELFF.

The chain has TRBV10-3 and TRBJ1-1; 8 bases match TRBD1. V lost 3 bases and J lost 1; bases outside the gene matches: 4. This CDR3 has 15 amino acids. The germline gives CDR1 ENHRY, CDR2 SYGVKD. The CDR3, as DNA: TGTGCCATCAGTGAAGCCGACAGGGGGAACACTGAAGCTTTCTTT. It is translated as CAISEADRGNTEAFF.

V is TRBV2 and J is TRBJ1-2; tentatively, D is TRBD1 (6 bases). There are 13 residues in the CDR3. Per the germline V gene, CDR1 is SNHLY and CDR2 is FYNNEI. The V end lost 2 bases, the J end lost 3 bases, and 7 bases lay between the germline ends. CDR3 DNA sequence: TGTGCCAGCAGTGAATCAGGGGACTATGGCTACACCTTC. Translated: CASSESGDYGYTF.

The chain has TRBV4-3 and TRBJ1-3; the match to TRBD1 covers 10 bases. CDR1 and CDR2 from the germline V gene are LGHNA and YSLEER. V lost 1 base, J lost 0 bases, and 3 bases stayed unmatched. This CDR3 contains 17 residues. CDR3 amino acids: CASSQVGTGVSGNTIYF. CDR3 DNA: TGCGCCAGCAGCCAAGTCGGGACAGGGGTCTCTGGAAACACCATATATTTT.

V gene TRBV6-6 combines with J gene TRBJ2-2; D not certain. The V end lost 6 bases, the J end lost 0 bases, and 14 bases lay between the germline ends. The CDR3 contains 16 residues. The germline CDR1 and CDR2 sequences are MNHNY and SVGAGI (reference sequence). The CDR3 is CASRARQIANTGELFF. CDR3 nucleotides: TGTGCCAGCAGAGCCCGACAAATCGCGAACACCGGGGAGCTGTTTTTT.

Comments on this clone: The sample contains more than one DNA sequence encoding this CDR3. V gene TRBV7-2 combines with J gene TRBJ2-7, with 12 bases identical to TRBD1. This CDR3 spans 14 amino acids. The J segment lost 4 bases and the V segment lost 5 bases, leaving 3 bases of the junction unmatched. Germline assignment: CDR1 SGHTA and CDR2 FQGNSA. The CDR3 region has the DNA TGTGCCAGCAGCCGGGGACAGGGGGCTTACGAGCAGTACTTC. Translation: CASSRGQGAYEQYF.

The CDR3 loop reads CASGLVKFGDQSSNQPQHF. CDR3 coding DNA: TGTGCTAGTGGTTTGGTAAAATTCGGGGATCAAAGTAGCAATCAGCCCCAGCATTTT. The J gene is TRBJ1-5, the V gene TRBV12-5; D not resolved. In germline, CDR1 is LGHNT, CDR2 FRNRAP. Trimming took off 0 bases at V and 0 bases at J, with 18 bases between the two ends. CDR3 size: 19 residues. The entire variable domain, with the rest obtained from reference TRBV12-5 and TRBJ1-5, is as follows: DARVTQTPRHKVTEMGQEVTMRCQPILGHNTVFWYRQTMMQGLELLAYFRNRAPLDDSGMPKDRFSAEMPDATLATLKIQPSEPRDSAVYFCASGLVKFGDQSSNQPQHFGDGTRLSIL.

V gene TRBV24-1 combines with J gene TRBJ1-5, with TRBD1 matching over 11 bases. This CDR3 spans 16 amino acids. The germline V gene has CDR1 KGHDR and CDR2 SFDVKD. With 3 bases clipped from V and 4 bases from J, the junction kept 4 bases outside the gene matches. This CDR3 is CATSDAGTGGNQPQHF. The CDR3 DNA sequence: TGTGCCACCAGTGATGCCGGGACAGGGGGGAATCAGCCCCAGCATTTT.

Remarks on this clone: Other DNA sequences within the sample encode an identical CDR3. The gene calls are TRBV7-3 and TRBJ1-1; D not resolved. Germline V CDR1 and CDR2: SGHTA, FQGTGA. CDR3 length equals 13 residues. The V end lost 0 bases, the J end lost 4 bases, and 6 bases lay between the germline ends. CDR3: CASSLTRGTEAFF. CDR3 sequence (DNA): TGTGCCAGCAGCTTAACCCGAGGCACTGAAGCTTTCTTT. Complete variable domain (other parts from reference TRBV7-3 and TRBJ1-1): GAGVSQTPSNKVTEKGKYVELRCDPISGHTALYWYRQSLGQGPEFLIYFQGTGAADDSGLPNDRFFAVRPEGSVSTLKIQRTERGDSAVYLCASSLTRGTEAFFGQGTRLTVV.

The rearrangement uses TRBV15 and TRBJ1-1; no clear D. Between the trimmed V and J ends, which lost 7 bases and 1 base, there was a span of 10 bases. Looked up from germline, CDR1 is LNHNV and CDR2 is YYDKDF (reference sequence). The CDR3 is made up of 13 amino acids. The CDR3 spells CATTFTPNTEAFF. DNA for the CDR3: TGTGCCACCACCTTTACCCCGAACACTGAAGCTTTCTTT.

The CDR3 loop is CASSIGGNMYGYTF. The CDR3 region has the DNA TGTGCCAGTAGTATTGGAGGGAATATGTATGGCTACACCTTC. The V and J genes are TRBV19 and TRBJ1-2; no clear D gene. Germline values: CDR1 LNHDA, CDR2 SQIVND (reference sequence). This CDR3 is built from 14 residues. The V gene lost 3 bases and the J gene lost 5 bases, with 13 bases spanning the gap. Full variable domain (remainder filled in from reference TRBV19 and TRBJ1-2): DGGITQSPKYLFRKEGQNVTLSCEQNLNHDAMYWYRQDPGQGLRLIYYSQIVNDFQKGDIAEGYSVSREKKESFPLTVTSAQKNPTAFYLCASSIGGNMYGYTFGSGTRLTVV.

The CDR3 is CASNTGKGGYTF. CDR3 DNA: TGTGCCAGCAATACAGGGAAAGGAGGCTACACCTTC. This chain links TRBV6-5 with TRBJ1-2, with D possibly being TRBD1 (6 bases). V lost 7 bases and J lost 8, with 14 bases in between. The CDR3 is 12 amino acids. Germline CDR1 MNHEY, CDR2 SVGAGI.

Concerning this clone: The same CDR3 can be traced to other DNA sequences in this sample. V gene TRBV7-2 combines with J gene TRBJ1-3, with D unclear. Germline V lookup: CDR1 SGHTA, CDR2 FQGNSA. CDR3 length equals 14 residues. V lost 1 base, J lost 4 bases, and 8 bases lay in between. The CDR3 region has the DNA TGTGCCAGCAGCTTAGGGATTTCGGGAAACACCATATATTTT. This codes for CASSLGISGNTIYF.

This chain joins TRBV12-3 or TRBV12-4 and TRBJ2-7, with D hard to call. Trimming shortened V by 5 bases and J by 5 bases, and 13 bases separated the two germline ends. The CDR3 length is 13 residues. This CDR3 is CASSIGHPNEQYV. DNA for the CDR3: TGTGCCAGCAGTATCGGTCACCCCAACGAGCAGTACGTC.

Details on this clone: Other DNA sequences in this sample translate to the same CDR3. This sequence joins TRBV7-2 and TRBJ1-1; no firm D call. Germline V CDR1 and CDR2: SGHTA, FQGNSA. Trimming cost V 1 base and J 0 bases, with 9 bases left between them. There are 15 residues in the CDR3. CDR3 in amino acids: CASSLGVGMNTEAFF. The CDR3 DNA reads as TGTGCCAGCAGCTTAGGGGTAGGAATGAACACTGAAGCTTTCTTT.

This chain uses TRBV5-4 with TRBJ1-6, with a tentative D call TRBD1 (5 bases). The V end lost 2 bases, the J end lost 3 bases, and 12 bases lay between the germline ends. The CDR3 totals 16 residues. Germline V gene lookup returns CDR1 SGHNT and CDR2 YYREEE (reference sequence). CDR3 loop: CASSFGAGHYNSPLHF. CDR3 sequence (DNA): TGTGCCAGCAGCTTTGGTGCAGGGCACTATAATTCACCCCTCCACTTT. Using reference TRBV5-4 and TRBJ1-6 for the parts outside the CDR3, the full variable domain is ETGVTQSPTHLIKTRGQQVTLRCSSQSGHNTVSWYQQALGQGPQFIFQYYREEENGRGNFPPRFSGLQFPNYSSELNVNALELDDSALYLCASSFGAGHYNSPLHFGNGTRLTVT.

This chain links TRBV2 with TRBJ1-3; possibly TRBD1 for D (5 bases). V lost 3 bases to trimming and J lost 4 bases, with 10 bases between them. Germline V CDR1 and CDR2: SNHLY, FYNNEI. The CDR3 extends over 14 amino acids. CDR3 coding DNA: TGTGCCAGCAGTGATATGTCAGGGGGAAACACCATATATTTT. It encodes CASSDMSGGNTIYF.

This clone has just one count. The gene calls are TRBV7-3 and TRBJ2-3; the match to TRBD1 covers 7 bases. The trim removed 2 bases at V and 5 bases at J, leaving 1 base unmatched. The CDR3 loop spans 13 amino acids. Germline CDR1 is SGHTA and CDR2 is FQGTGA. CDR3 region: CASSLAGGDTQYF. In nucleotides, the CDR3 is TGTGCCAGCAGCTTAGCAGGGGGAGATACGCAGTATTTT. The full variable domain, rest sourced from reference TRBV7-3 and TRBJ2-3, is GAGVSQTPSNKVTEKGKYVELRCDPISGHTALYWYRQSLGQGPEFLIYFQGTGAADDSGLPNDRFFAVRPEGSVSTLKIQRTERGDSAVYLCASSLAGGDTQYFGPGTRLTVL.

The rearrangement joins TRBV7-3 to TRBJ1-1; D uncertain. The CDR3 is 13 residues long. With 3 bases removed from V and 8 bases from J, the gap between germline ends came to 13 bases. The germline V gene encodes CDR1 SGHTA and CDR2 FQGTGA. CDR3 bases: TGTGCCAGCAGCTTTGCCCCGCCAAGCGAAGCTTTCTTT. Translated: CASSFAPPSEAFF.

The chain couples TRBV5-1 to TRBJ2-7; D gene unclear. Germline-derived CDR1 and CDR2 are SGHRS and YFSETQ. CDR3 length equals 14 residues. V was shortened by 0 bases and J by 2 bases, with 9 bases between the two germline ends. The CDR3, as DNA: TGCGCCAGCAGCTTGGACGTCAGAACCTACGAGCAGTACTTC. Translating it yields CASSLDVRTYEQYF.

The chain links TRBV9 to TRBJ2-3, with 7 bases lining up with TRBD2. This CDR3 is 16 amino acids long. The junction had 8 bases not matched to a gene; V was cut back by 3 bases and J by 1 base. Germline CDR1 SGDLS, CDR2 YYNGEE. This chain's CDR3 is CASSAGGWGGTDTQYF. Written as DNA, the CDR3 is TGTGCCAGCAGCGCCGGGGGGTGGGGCGGCACAGATACGCAGTATTTT. Looking up the rest from reference TRBV9 and TRBJ2-3 gives the full variable domain: DSGVTQTPKHLITATGQRVTLRCSPRSGDLSVYWYQQSLDQGLQFLIQYYNGEERAKGNILERFSAQQFPDLHSELNLSSLELGDSALYFCASSAGGWGGTDTQYFGPGTRLTVL.

This sequence joins TRBV6-5 and TRBJ2-1; D perhaps matches TRBD1 (6 bases). Per germline, CDR1 MNHEY and CDR2 SVGAGI. This CDR3 comprises 16 residues. Trimming left V 4 bases short and J 4 bases short, with 17 bases between. This CDR3 is CASSFPLGALYNEQFF. As DNA, the CDR3 is TGTGCCAGCAGTTTCCCCCTGGGGGCCCTTTACAATGAGCAGTTCTTC.

V gene TRBV6-5 combines with J gene TRBJ1-5; 7 nucleotides align to TRBD1. Germline assignment: CDR1 MNHEY and CDR2 SVGAGI. V dropped 7 bases and J dropped 3; count of bases not matched to a gene: 9. CDR3 length equals 15 residues. Here the CDR3 DNA reads TGTGCCAGCAAACCGACAGGGATGCCCAATCAGCCCCAGCATTTT. Its protein product is CASKPTGMPNQPQHF.

The chain uses TRBV19 and TRBJ2-2, with a weak D call TRBD1 (5 bases). The V end was cut by 0 bases, the J end by 5 bases, with 22 bases between. This CDR3 has 19 residues. The germline V gene has CDR1 LNHDA and CDR2 SQIVND (reference sequence). The CDR3 protein is CASSIDQRKDRHRTGELFF. The CDR3 DNA reads as TGTGCCAGTAGTATAGATCAAAGGAAGGACCGCCACAGGACCGGGGAGCTGTTTTTT.

The chain couples TRBV7-9 to TRBJ1-1; the D is unclear. V gave up 5 bases and J gave up 5 bases, with 18 bases separating them. Germline values: CDR1 SEHNR, CDR2 FQNEAQ (reference sequence). The CDR3 is 15 amino acids. CDR3 loop: CASSLIPRRGTEAFF. For the CDR3, the DNA is TGTGCCAGCAGCCTTATCCCACGCCGGGGAACTGAAGCTTTCTTT.